The entry below gives a single TCR beta chain sequence along with its context. Its target is not known. The sample is drawn from a study of shared clonotypes between healthy human individuals. Study details: Donors, aged 18 to 49, were a couple of women and three men. Donors had three CD4 naive, three CD4 memory, two CD8 naive and one CD8 memory plate apiece. Study findings and constraints: Estimated clonotype richness was generally higher in naive than memory subsets.

It was across several immunoSEQ plates that each subset's genomic DNA was evenly split. The assay was immunoSEQ multiplex PCR, and TCRdb's table has in-frame clones only and misses some. Found here are about 2.3 million clones, 92% of them singletons; the top ten hold approximately 0.4%. The CDR3 is 12 residues long. Losses at the gene ends were 1 base for V and 7 bases for J; bases not matched to a gene: 3. Germline V gene data show CDR1 as GTSNPN and CDR2 as SVGIG (reference sequence). The chain links TRBV30 to TRBJ2-5, with TRBD2 matching 7 bases. This sequence was found in a man between 18 and 29 years old in good health. Some clones in this sample may be carry-over from other donors' samples. Material for sequencing was naive CD4+ T cells from PBMCs. Indicated subset: CD45RA+ positively selected. The CDR3 nucleotides are TGTGCCTGGAGTGCATCGGGGGGGACCCAGTACTTC. This sequence encodes CAWSASGGTQYF.